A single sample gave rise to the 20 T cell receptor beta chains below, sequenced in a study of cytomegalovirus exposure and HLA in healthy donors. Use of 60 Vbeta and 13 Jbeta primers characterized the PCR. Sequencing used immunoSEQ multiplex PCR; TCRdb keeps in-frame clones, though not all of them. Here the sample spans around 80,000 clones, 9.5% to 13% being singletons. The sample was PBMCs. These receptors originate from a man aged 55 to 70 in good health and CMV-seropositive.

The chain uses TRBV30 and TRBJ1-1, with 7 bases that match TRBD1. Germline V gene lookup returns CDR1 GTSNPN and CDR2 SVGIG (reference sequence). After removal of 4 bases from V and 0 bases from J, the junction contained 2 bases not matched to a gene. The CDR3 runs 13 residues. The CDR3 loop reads CAWKGAVNTEAFF. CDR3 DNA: TGTGCCTGGAAGGGGGCGGTGAACACTGAAGCTTTCTTT.

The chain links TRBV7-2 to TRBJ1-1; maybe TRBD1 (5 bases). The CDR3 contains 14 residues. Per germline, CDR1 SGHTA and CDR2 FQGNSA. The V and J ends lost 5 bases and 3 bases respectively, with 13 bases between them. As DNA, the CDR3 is TGTGCCAGCAGCCCCGGGGGTTGGGACACTGAAGCTTTCTTT. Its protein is CASSPGGWDTEAFF.

The CDR3 DNA is TGTGCCAGCAGTGGGCCGATAGAGGGAGCGCTGTTCTTC. Protein sequence: CASSGPIEGALFF. V and J are TRBV6-1 and TRBJ2-1; maybe TRBD2 (5 bases). CDR1 and CDR2 from the germline V gene are MNHNS and SASEGT. The length of the CDR3 is 13 residues. Trimming pared 4 bases from V and 15 bases from J, leaving 19 bases between.

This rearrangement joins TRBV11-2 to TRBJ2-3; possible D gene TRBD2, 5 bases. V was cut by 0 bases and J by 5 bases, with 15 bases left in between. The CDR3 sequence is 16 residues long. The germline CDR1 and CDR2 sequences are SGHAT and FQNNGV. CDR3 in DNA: TGTGCCAGCAGCTTAGAGTATGGACTGGCAGTAGATACGCAGTATTTT. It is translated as CASSLEYGLAVDTQYF.

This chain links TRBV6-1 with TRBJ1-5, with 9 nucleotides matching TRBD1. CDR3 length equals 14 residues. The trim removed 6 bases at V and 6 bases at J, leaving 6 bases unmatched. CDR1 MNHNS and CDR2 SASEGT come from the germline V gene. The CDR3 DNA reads TGTGCCAGCAGGCCCGGGACAGGGCTTCAGCCCCAGCATTTT. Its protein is CASRPGTGLQPQHF.

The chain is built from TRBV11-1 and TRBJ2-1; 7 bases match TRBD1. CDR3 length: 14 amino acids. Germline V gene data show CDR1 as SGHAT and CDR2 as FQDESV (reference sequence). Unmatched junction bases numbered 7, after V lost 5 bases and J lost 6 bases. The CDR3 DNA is TGTGCCAGCAGCCGCGCAGGGGGACGCAATGAGCAGTTCTTC. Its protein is CASSRAGGRNEQFF.

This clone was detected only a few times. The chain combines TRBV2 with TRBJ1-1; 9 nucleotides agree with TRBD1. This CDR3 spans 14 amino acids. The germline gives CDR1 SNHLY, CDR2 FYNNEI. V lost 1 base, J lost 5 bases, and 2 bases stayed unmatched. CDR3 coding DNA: TGTGCCAGCAGTGAAGAGACAGGGGGGACTGAAGCTTTCTTT. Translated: CASSEETGGTEAFF.

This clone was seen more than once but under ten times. The CDR3 coding sequence is TGTGCCAGCAGCCTCAGGGACTTTGAAAAACTGTTTTTT. It yields the protein CASSLRDFEKLFF. The genes are TRBV7-9 and TRBJ1-4, with TRBD1 as a possible D gene (5 bases). The CDR3 consists of 13 residues. The V gene lost 5 bases and the J gene lost 7 bases, with 11 bases spanning the gap. The germline V gene has CDR1 SEHNR and CDR2 FQNEAQ (reference sequence).

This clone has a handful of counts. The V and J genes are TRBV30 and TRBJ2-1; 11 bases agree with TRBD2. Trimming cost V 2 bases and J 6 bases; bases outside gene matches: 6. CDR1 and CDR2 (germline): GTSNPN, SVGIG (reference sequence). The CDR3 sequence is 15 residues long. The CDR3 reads CAWSRIAGGINEQFF. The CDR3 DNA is TGTGCCTGGAGTAGGATAGCGGGAGGGATCAATGAGCAGTTCTTC.

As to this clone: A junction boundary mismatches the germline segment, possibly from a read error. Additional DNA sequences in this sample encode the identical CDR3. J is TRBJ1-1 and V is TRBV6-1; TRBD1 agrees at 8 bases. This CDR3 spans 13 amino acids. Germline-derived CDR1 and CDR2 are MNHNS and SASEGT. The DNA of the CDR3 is TGTGCCAGCAGTACAGGGGGTCGGACTGAGGCTTTCTTT. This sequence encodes CASSTGGRTEAFF.

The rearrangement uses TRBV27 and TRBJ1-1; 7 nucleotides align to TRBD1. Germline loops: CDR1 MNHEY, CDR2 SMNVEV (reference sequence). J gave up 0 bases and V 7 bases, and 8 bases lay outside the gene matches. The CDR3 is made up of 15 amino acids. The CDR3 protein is CASKKGQNMNTEAFF. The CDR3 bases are TGTGCCAGCAAGAAGGGACAGAACATGAACACTGAAGCTTTCTTT.

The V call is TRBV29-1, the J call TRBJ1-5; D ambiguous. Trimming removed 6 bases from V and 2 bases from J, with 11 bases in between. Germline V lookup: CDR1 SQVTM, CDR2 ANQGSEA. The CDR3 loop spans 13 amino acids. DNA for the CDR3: TGCAGCGTCGGTGGGCAGGGCAATCAGCCCCAGCATTTT. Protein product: CSVGGQGNQPQHF.

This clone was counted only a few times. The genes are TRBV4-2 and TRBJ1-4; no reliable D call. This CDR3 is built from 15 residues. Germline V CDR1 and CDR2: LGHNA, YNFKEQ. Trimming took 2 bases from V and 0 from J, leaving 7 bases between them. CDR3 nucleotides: TGTGCCAGCAGCCAAAACTATGCAACTAATGAAAAACTGTTTTTT. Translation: CASSQNYATNEKLFF.

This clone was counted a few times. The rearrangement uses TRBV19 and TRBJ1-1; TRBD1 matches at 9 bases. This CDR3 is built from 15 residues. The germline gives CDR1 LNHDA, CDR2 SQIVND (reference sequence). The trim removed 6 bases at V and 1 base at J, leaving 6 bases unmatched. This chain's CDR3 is CASRGATGGNTEAFF. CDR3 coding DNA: TGTGCCAGTAGGGGGGCGACAGGGGGGAACACTGAAGCTTTCTTT.

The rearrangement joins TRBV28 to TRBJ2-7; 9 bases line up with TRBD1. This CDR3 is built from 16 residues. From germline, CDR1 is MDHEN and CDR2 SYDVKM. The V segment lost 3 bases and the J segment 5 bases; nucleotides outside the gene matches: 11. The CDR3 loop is CASSLPPGQGHNEQYV. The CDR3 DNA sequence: TGTGCCAGCAGTTTGCCCCCGGGACAGGGACATAACGAGCAGTACGTC.

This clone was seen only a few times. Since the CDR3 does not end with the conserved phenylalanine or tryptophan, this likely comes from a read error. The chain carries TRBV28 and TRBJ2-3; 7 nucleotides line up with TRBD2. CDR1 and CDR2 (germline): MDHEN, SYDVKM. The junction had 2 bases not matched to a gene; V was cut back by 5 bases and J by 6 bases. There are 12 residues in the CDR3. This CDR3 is CASSHGGDTQYV. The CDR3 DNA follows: TGTGCCAGCAGTCACGGGGGGGATACGCAGTATGTT.

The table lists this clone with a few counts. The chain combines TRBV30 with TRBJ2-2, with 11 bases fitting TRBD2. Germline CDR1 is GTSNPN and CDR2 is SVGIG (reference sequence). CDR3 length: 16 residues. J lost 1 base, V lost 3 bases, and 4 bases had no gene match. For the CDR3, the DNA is TGTGCCTGGAGACTAGCGGGGGCCTTGAACACCGGGGAGCTGTTTTTT. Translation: CAWRLAGALNTGELFF.

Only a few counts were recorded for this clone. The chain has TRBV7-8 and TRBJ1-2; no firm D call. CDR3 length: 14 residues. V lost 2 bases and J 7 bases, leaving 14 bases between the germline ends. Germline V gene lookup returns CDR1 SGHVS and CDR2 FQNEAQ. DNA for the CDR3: TGTGCCAGCAGCTTAATCGGAAGGGAGGGTGGCTACACCTTC. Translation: CASSLIGREGGYTF.

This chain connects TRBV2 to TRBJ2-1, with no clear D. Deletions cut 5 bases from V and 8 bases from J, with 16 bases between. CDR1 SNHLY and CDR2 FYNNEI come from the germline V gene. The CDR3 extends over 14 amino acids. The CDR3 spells CASSSSGSSDEQFF. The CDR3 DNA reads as TGTGCCAGCAGTTCCTCCGGGTCCTCGGATGAGCAGTTCTTC.

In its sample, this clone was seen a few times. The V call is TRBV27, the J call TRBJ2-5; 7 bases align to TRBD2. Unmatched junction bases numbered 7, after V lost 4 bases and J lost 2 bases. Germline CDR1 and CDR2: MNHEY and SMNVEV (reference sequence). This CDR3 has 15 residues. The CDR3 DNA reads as TGTGCCAGCAGTTCACCCCGCGGGGGTCAAGAGACCCAGTACTTC. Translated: CASSSPRGGQETQYF.